The 29 T cell receptor beta chains in this list originate from one sample, sequenced in a study of T cells after yellow fever vaccination. TCRdb re-derived calls from the 5' RACE reads in MiXCR, one entry per CDR3 protein. The data contain 150,000 to 200,000 distinct CDR3 sequences, about a tenth of them singletons. The sample here was CD8+ T cells sorted from PBMCs, taken 45 days after the yellow fever booster vaccination. These receptors came from a man between 18 and 35 years old who received the YFV17D yellow fever vaccine.

The V call is TRBV10-3, the J call TRBJ2-3; D unresolved. There are 13 residues in the CDR3. Per germline, CDR1 ENHRY and CDR2 SYGVKD. V lost 6 bases, J lost 3 bases, and 10 bases lay in between. CDR3 sequence (DNA): TGTGCCATCAGCGACCCTTCAACAGATACGCAGTATTTT. Its translation is CAISDPSTDTQYF.

This clonotype was counted a few times. The chain recombines TRBV7-3 with TRBJ1-1; possible D gene TRBD1, 5 bases. V lost 5 bases and J 0 bases, leaving 16 bases between the germline ends. The CDR3 is made up of 16 amino acids. Germline CDR1 and CDR2: SGHTA and FQGTGA. Written as DNA, the CDR3 is TGTGCCAGCAGCACCCCAGGGCGACTCATGAACACTGAAGCTTTCTTT. Translating it yields CASSTPGRLMNTEAFF.

This clonotype was detected only a few times. The V gene is TRBV7-8, the J gene TRBJ1-5, with D uncertain. Trimming removed 6 bases from V and 7 bases from J, with 19 bases in between. Germline loops: CDR1 SGHVS, CDR2 FQNEAQ. This CDR3 is 15 amino acids long. This chain's CDR3 is CASREGVGEDQPQHF. For the CDR3, the DNA is TGTGCCAGCAGGGAAGGAGTCGGGGAAGACCAGCCCCAGCATTTT.

The genes are TRBV5-4 and TRBJ2-5, with D perhaps being TRBD1 or TRBD2 (5 bases each). V was cut by 5 bases and J by 5 bases, with 16 bases left in between. Germline lookup yields CDR1 SGHNT and CDR2 YYREEE (reference sequence). CDR3 size: 14 residues. The chain's CDR3 is CASRTWGIVETQYF. CDR3 coding DNA: TGTGCCAGCAGGACATGGGGGATTGTGGAGACCCAGTACTTC.

A few counts support this clonotype. The rearrangement uses TRBV4-1 and TRBJ2-1, with unresolved D. The CDR3 covers 14 residues. Germline CDR1 MGHRA, CDR2 YSYEKL. Between the trimmed V and J ends, which lost 1 base and 4 bases, there was a span of 8 bases. The CDR3 protein is CASSQVGLYNEQFF. CDR3 nucleotide sequence: TGCGCCAGCAGCCAAGTTGGGCTTTACAATGAGCAGTTCTTC.

On this clonotype itself: The junction and the germline gene differ at one end; a read error may be behind it. The chain combines TRBV12-3 or TRBV12-4 with TRBJ2-5; 10 bases agree with TRBD1. This CDR3 region has 12 residues. CDR3 loop: CASSLDRGQSNF. The CDR3 DNA sequence: TGTGCCAGCAGCCTTGACAGGGGGCAGTCTAACTTC.

This chain joins TRBV4-3 and TRBJ2-3; D is possibly TRBD1 or TRBD2 (5 bases each). Germline CDR1 is LGHNA and CDR2 is YSLEER. This CDR3 comprises 16 residues. Trimming shortened V by 0 bases and J by 6 bases, and 16 bases separated the two germline ends. CDR3 sequence: CASSQDRSGLGDTQYF. In nucleotides, the CDR3 is TGCGCCAGCAGCCAAGATAGGTCGGGGCTCGGGGATACGCAGTATTTT.

This clonotype occurred a few times. For the CDR3, the DNA is TGTGCCAGCACCCCCCCACACGGGGGGAGCACAGATACGCAGTATTTT. Its translation: CASTPPHGGSTDTQYF. The rearrangement joins TRBV7-9 to TRBJ2-3; TRBD2 aligns across 7 bases. This CDR3 comprises 16 residues. V dropped 7 bases and J dropped 0; count of bases not matched to a gene: 10. Per the germline V gene, CDR1 is SEHNR and CDR2 is FQNEAQ (reference sequence).

J is TRBJ1-2 and V is TRBV20-1; 10 nucleotides agree with TRBD1. Germline CDR1 and CDR2: DFQATT and SNEGSKA (reference sequence). The CDR3 has 16 amino acids. Unmatched junction bases numbered 14, after V lost 6 bases and J lost 4 bases. The CDR3, as DNA: TGCAGTGCCCACAACGCCCGGGACAGGGGAATCTATGGCTACACCTTC. Protein product: CSAHNARDRGIYGYTF.

This clonotype occurred a few times. This chain connects TRBV13 to TRBJ1-1; D is unclear. The V end lost 3 bases, the J end lost 7 bases, and 6 bases lay between the germline ends. The CDR3 loop spans 11 amino acids. Germline V gene data show CDR1 as PRHDT and CDR2 as FYEKMQ (reference sequence). The CDR3 sequence is CASSFQREAFF. DNA for the CDR3: TGTGCCAGCAGCTTCCAGCGTGAAGCTTTCTTT.

This clonotype was observed a few times. CDR3 protein: CASSYEGLMTDTQYF. CDR3 DNA sequence: TGTGCCAGCAGTTACGAGGGTTTGATGACAGATACGCAGTATTTT. The chain employs TRBV6-6 and TRBJ2-3; D is possibly TRBD2 (5 bases). Germline lookup yields CDR1 MNHNY and CDR2 SVGAGI (reference sequence). There are 15 residues in the CDR3. The V and J ends lost 2 bases and 3 bases respectively, with 12 bases between them.

This clonotype was observed a handful of times. The V call is TRBV20-1, the J call TRBJ2-1; possibly TRBD1 or TRBD2 for D (5 bases each). Germline lookup yields CDR1 DFQATT and CDR2 SNEGSKA (reference sequence). This CDR3 comprises 15 residues. V gave up 5 bases and J gave up 2 bases, with 16 bases separating them. CDR3: CSAHLRDPPYNEQFF. The CDR3 DNA reads as TGCAGTGCTCACCTTCGGGACCCTCCCTACAATGAGCAGTTCTTC.

The gene calls are TRBV4-2 and TRBJ1-5; no firm D call. Trimming took 3 bases from V and 5 from J, leaving 17 bases between them. This CDR3 is 16 amino acids long. CDR1 is LGHNA and CDR2 is YNFKEQ in the germline V gene. The CDR3 DNA reads TGTGCCAGCAGCCAGAACCTTCCAGTCACTTATCAGCCCCAGCATTTT. Protein sequence: CASSQNLPVTYQPQHF.

The chain uses TRBV7-3 and TRBJ2-3; 7 bases line up with TRBD1. V shed 0 bases, J shed 2 bases, and the junction held 5 bases outside the gene matches. This CDR3 has 16 amino acids. Looked up from germline, CDR1 is SGHTA and CDR2 is FQGTGA. The CDR3, as DNA: TGTGCCAGCAGCTTAACCGGGACAGTCCACACAGATACGCAGTATTTT. Translating gives CASSLTGTVHTDTQYF. Complete variable domain (other parts from reference TRBV7-3 and TRBJ2-3): GAGVSQTPSNKVTEKGKYVELRCDPISGHTALYWYRQSLGQGPEFLIYFQGTGAADDSGLPNDRFFAVRPEGSVSTLKIQRTERGDSAVYLCASSLTGTVHTDTQYFGPGTRLTVL.

The J gene is TRBJ2-7, the V gene TRBV6-1, with D perhaps assigned TRBD1 or TRBD2 (6 bases each). The CDR3 is made up of 14 amino acids. The germline V gene has CDR1 MNHNS and CDR2 SASEGT. V lost 2 bases and J lost 9, with 17 bases in between. The CDR3 bases are TGTGCCAGCAGTGAACGGGGGACATCCATCGGGCAGTACGTC. Protein product: CASSERGTSIGQYV.

V is TRBV19 and J is TRBJ1-1; the D gene is possibly TRBD1 (6 bases). The V and J ends lost 7 bases and 8 bases respectively, with 11 bases between them. The CDR3 sequence is 11 residues long. Germline CDR1 LNHDA, CDR2 SQIVND (reference sequence). This CDR3 reads CASNYGTEAFF. As DNA, the CDR3 is TGTGCCAGTAACTACGGGACAGAAGCTTTCTTT.

This clonotype has a count of ten or more. The genes are TRBV4-1 and TRBJ2-3; unclear D gene. The CDR3 is 14 amino acids. Trimming shortened V by 3 bases and J by 0 bases, and 7 bases separated the two germline ends. CDR1 MGHRA and CDR2 YSYEKL come from the germline V gene. CDR3 DNA: TGCGCCAGCAGCCAGGGCCCGAGCACAGATACGCAGTATTTT. Protein product: CASSQGPSTDTQYF.

The chain combines TRBV6-2 or TRBV6-3 with TRBJ2-1; tentatively, D is TRBD2 (5 bases). In germline, CDR1 is MNHEY, CDR2 SVGEGT. The CDR3 consists of 15 residues. With 2 bases removed from V and 6 bases from J, the gap between germline ends came to 14 bases. The CDR3 protein is CASSYGYGLFNEQFF. DNA of the CDR3: TGTGCCAGCAGTTACGGCTACGGACTCTTCAATGAGCAGTTCTTC.

This clonotype was observed at least ten times. The rearrangement uses TRBV7-9 and TRBJ1-3, with D maybe TRBD1 (5 bases). Trimming cost V 7 bases and J 4 bases, with 20 bases left between them. Germline V gives CDR1 SEHNR, CDR2 FQNEAQ (reference sequence). The CDR3 has 16 amino acids. CDR3 region: CASTVPGGSSGNTIYF. Here the CDR3 DNA reads TGTGCCAGCACCGTCCCCGGGGGGTCCTCCGGAAACACCATATATTTT.

This chain joins TRBV10-3 and TRBJ2-5; 7 positions agree with TRBD2. V lost 11 bases to trimming and J lost 5 bases; unmatched junction nucleotides: 11. The CDR3 has 13 amino acids. CDR1 and CDR2 (germline): ENHRY, SYGVKD. The CDR3 nucleotides read TGTGCCGTTGGGGGGGAGGACCTGGAGACCCAGTACTTC. Its translation is CAVGGEDLETQYF.

The chain employs TRBV4-3 and TRBJ2-7; 8 nucleotides agree with TRBD1. CDR1 and CDR2 from the germline V gene are LGHNA and YSLEER. The CDR3 is 16 residues long. With 2 bases clipped from V and 4 bases from J, the junction kept 10 bases outside the gene matches. The chain's CDR3 is CASSQHEADRAYEQYF. In DNA, the CDR3 is TGCGCCAGCAGCCAACATGAGGCGGACAGGGCGTACGAGCAGTACTTC.

This clonotype was observed a few times. One junction end does not reproduce the germline sequence, and a read error may be involved. The chain is built from TRBV7-9 and TRBJ2-3; 7 bases agree with TRBD1. The CDR3 is made up of 15 amino acids. The germline gives CDR1 SEHNR, CDR2 FQNEAQ (reference sequence). This CDR3 reads CASSGDRVVSDMQYF. In DNA form, the CDR3 reads TGTGCCAGCAGTGGTGACAGGGTTGTGTCAGATATGCAGTATTTT.

V gene TRBV5-1 combines with J gene TRBJ2-4, with 11 bases that match TRBD1. This CDR3 is built from 15 residues. J gave up 7 bases and V 3 bases, and 6 bases lay outside the gene matches. CDR1 SGHRS and CDR2 YFSETQ come from the germline V gene. For the CDR3, the DNA is TGCGCCAGCAGCTCCCCGGACAGGGGGCAGAACATTCAGTACTTC. It encodes CASSSPDRGQNIQYF.

This clonotype has just a few counts. This chain joins TRBV6-5 and TRBJ2-2; the D is unclear. The ends were cut back, 1 base at V and 5 bases at J, with 5 bases in the middle. Germline V gene lookup returns CDR1 MNHEY and CDR2 SVGAGI. This CDR3 comprises 13 residues. The CDR3 DNA reads TGTGCCAGCAGTTACTACGGGACCGGGGAGCTGTTTTTT. Its protein product is CASSYYGTGELFF.

The V call is TRBV7-2, the J call TRBJ2-1; the D gene could be TRBD1 or TRBD2 (5 bases each). Trimming left V 3 bases short and J 4 bases short, with 13 bases between. CDR3 length: 15 amino acids. Per germline, CDR1 SGHTA and CDR2 FQGNSA. The CDR3 here is CASSFPGGRYNEQFF. DNA of the CDR3: TGTGCCAGCAGCTTCCCTGGGGGACGGTACAATGAGCAGTTCTTC.

The V and J genes are TRBV2 and TRBJ2-6; TRBD1 matches 8 bases. Trimming removed 8 bases from V and 0 bases from J; junction bases left unmatched: 9. The CDR3 totals 17 residues. Germline lookup yields CDR1 SNHLY and CDR2 FYNNEI. CDR3 DNA: TGTGCCAGCTGTGTAGGGACAGGCACCTCTGGGGCCAACGTCCTGACTTTC. Its protein product is CASCVGTGTSGANVLTF.

This clonotype was counted between two and nine times. This chain links TRBV13 with TRBJ2-7; 7 bases line up with TRBD1. This CDR3 spans 13 amino acids. Germline V gives CDR1 PRHDT, CDR2 FYEKMQ (reference sequence). The J segment lost 5 bases and the V segment lost 4 bases, leaving 5 bases of the junction unmatched. CDR3 residues: CASSSTGDDEQYF. CDR3 DNA sequence: TGTGCCAGCAGCTCAACAGGGGACGACGAGCAGTACTTC.

This clonotype was picked up many times. The J gene is TRBJ1-1, the V gene TRBV6-5; 9 bases map to TRBD1. After removal of 5 bases from V and 7 bases from J, the junction contained 14 bases not matched to a gene. Germline CDR1 MNHEY, CDR2 SVGAGI. This CDR3 has 16 amino acids. In nucleotides, the CDR3 is TGTGCCAGCAGTCAAATAGGGACAGGGTTAATGATTGAAGCTTTCTTT. This sequence encodes CASSQIGTGLMIEAFF.

In DNA form, the CDR3 reads TGTGCCAGCAGCTTCACAGGGCGTATGGACAATGAGCAGTTCTTC. Amino acid sequence: CASSFTGRMDNEQFF. The chain has TRBV7-9 and TRBJ2-1; perhaps TRBD1 as D (6 bases). V was shortened by 3 bases and J by 5 bases, with 14 bases between the two germline ends. The germline V gene encodes CDR1 SEHNR and CDR2 FQNEAQ (reference sequence). The CDR3 is 15 amino acids. Complete variable domain (other parts from reference TRBV7-9 and TRBJ2-1): DTGVSQNPRHKITKRGQNVTFRCDPISEHNRLYWYRQTLGQGPEFLTYFQNEAQLEKSRLLSDRFSAERPKGSFSTLEIQRTEQGDSAMYLCASSFTGRMDNEQFFGPGTRLTVL.